This TCR beta chain came from a study of blood T cell repertoires in COVID-19. Study-level information: Italy, Spain and the United States were the sources of the convalescent and acute COVID-19 samples. T cells, B-cell-depleted T cells, or PBMCs provided the cDNA or gDNA that served as material.

In germline, CDR1 is MNHEY, CDR2 SVGEGT. V lost 6 bases to trimming and J lost 5 bases; unmatched junction nucleotides: 15. The CDR3 is 16 residues long. In the original workflow: Reference gene primer amplification gave nucleated cell count estimates. Clones were read by immunoSEQ multiplex PCR, and TCRdb kept only the in-frame ones, dropping some. From that table come the V and J calls and clone size; the DNA was used to work out D and trimming. The repertoire holds approximately 270,000 clones, with roughly 84% as singletons. This rearrangement joins TRBV6-2 or TRBV6-3 to TRBJ2-7; 8 bases align to TRBD1. This sequence was found in a human donor with COVID-19, enrolled during active disease. The donor label of this sample is uncertain. Sequenced: peripheral blood. The CDR3 sequence: CASSRTFDRGSDEQYF. CDR3 coding DNA: TGTGCCAGCAGCCGCACCTTCGACAGGGGCAGCGACGAGCAGTACTTC.